What follows are 27 T cell receptor beta chains derived from one specimen sequenced in a study of T cells in Graves' hyperthyroidism and ophthalmopathy. Using RNA transcripts as the source, TCR beta CDR3 regions were amplified. In the first-round RT-PCR of the TCR CDR3, the HTBI primer set was used. TCRdb fed the multiplex PCR reads into MiXCR, producing one record per CDR3 protein. The sample has over 650,000 distinct CDR3 sequences; less than 20% are singletons. The sample comprised blood. The receptors were gathered from a man younger than 30 with Graves' hyperthyroidism.

This clonotype was counted a few times. The rearrangement links TRBV12-3 or TRBV12-4 to TRBJ2-2; the D gene is possibly TRBD2 (5 bases). The CDR3 runs 13 residues. Between the trimmed V and J ends, which lost 6 bases and 2 bases, there was a span of 7 bases. Here the CDR3 DNA reads TGTGCCAGCAGGGCTAGCAACACCGGGGAGCTGTTTTTT. It yields the protein CASRASNTGELFF.

This sequence joins TRBV29-1 and TRBJ2-3; D uncertain. This CDR3 has 12 amino acids. V lost 7 bases to trimming and J lost 1 base, with 9 bases between them. CDR1 SQVTM and CDR2 ANQGSEA come from the germline V gene. Written as DNA, the CDR3 is TGCAGCGGAAAGGGCGGCACAGATACGCAGTATTTT. Translation gives CSGKGGTDTQYF.

This clonotype showed up many times. J is TRBJ2-1 and V is TRBV11-2; D perhaps matches TRBD2 (7 bases). Trimming pared 4 bases from V and 7 bases from J, leaving 17 bases between. Germline loops: CDR1 SGHAT, CDR2 FQNNGV. CDR3 size: 15 residues. CDR3 sequence (DNA): TGTGCCAGCAGCTCGAGGGGGGAGGGCCGGAATGAGCAGTTCTTC. Translating gives CASSSRGEGRNEQFF.

The V gene is TRBV19, the J gene TRBJ1-5, with TRBD1 matching over 9 bases. V lost 7 bases to trimming and J lost 11 bases; unmatched junction nucleotides: 9. The length of the CDR3 is 13 residues. CDR1 is LNHDA and CDR2 is SQIVND in the germline V gene (reference sequence). CDR3 protein: CASTSDRGGAQHF. In DNA, the CDR3 is TGTGCCAGTACCTCGGACAGGGGAGGGGCCCAGCATTTT.

This clonotype has at least ten counts. The chain links TRBV7-9 to TRBJ1-1; D might be TRBD1 (6 bases). This CDR3 is built from 13 residues. V dropped 3 bases and J dropped 5 bases, with 10 bases sitting between them. CDR1 is SEHNR and CDR2 is FQNEAQ in the germline V gene (reference sequence). In DNA, the CDR3 is TGTGCCAGCAGCTTTACAGGGAGAACTGAAGCTTTCTTT. Protein: CASSFTGRTEAFF.

This rearrangement joins TRBV29-1 to TRBJ2-5, with D hard to call. The length of the CDR3 is 13 residues. Germline lookup yields CDR1 SQVTM and CDR2 ANQGSEA. Between the trimmed V and J ends, which lost 4 bases and 2 bases, there was a span of 11 bases. The CDR3 DNA follows: TGCAGCGTTGTAGGGCGCTTTCAAGAGACCCAGTACTTC. This codes for CSVVGRFQETQYF.

The CDR3 region is CASNSLPGAYEQYF. Written as DNA, the CDR3 is TGTGCCAGCAATTCACTGCCGGGCGCCTACGAGCAGTACTTC. The chain links TRBV28 to TRBJ2-7; D remains unclear. CDR1 and CDR2 from the germline V gene are MDHEN and SYDVKM. CDR3 length: 14 amino acids. V gave up 7 bases and J gave up 2 bases, with 15 bases separating them.

Ten or more counts support this clonotype. The V gene is TRBV28, the J gene TRBJ2-5; TRBD1 matches 8 bases. Per the germline V gene, CDR1 is MDHEN and CDR2 is SYDVKM. This CDR3 comprises 15 residues. Trimming cost V 5 bases and J 1 base; bases outside gene matches: 6. CDR3 sequence: CASSLLGQGQETQYF. CDR3 nucleotide sequence: TGTGCCAGCAGTCTCCTAGGACAGGGCCAAGAGACCCAGTACTTC. Drawing the rest from reference TRBV28 and TRBJ2-5, the complete variable domain is DVKVTQSSRYLVKRTGEKVFLECVQDMDHENMFWYRQDPGLGLRLIYFSYDVKMKEKGDIPEGYSVSREKKERFSLILESASTNQTSMYLCASSLLGQGQETQYFGPGTRLLVL.

The rearrangement joins TRBV30 to TRBJ2-2; 8 bases are a match to TRBD1. CDR1 is GTSNPN and CDR2 is SVGIG in the germline V gene (reference sequence). The CDR3 spans 12 residues. V was pared by 6 bases and J by 9 bases, with 6 bases of the junction left unmatched. The CDR3, as DNA: TGTGCCTGTACCAGGGGGCGGCGGGAGCTGTTTTTT. Protein sequence: CACTRGRRELFF.

In its sample, this clonotype was seen many times. The gene calls are TRBV2 and TRBJ1-3, with D hard to call. The CDR3 loop spans 13 amino acids. Trimming took 3 bases from V and 0 from J, leaving 3 bases between them. Germline-derived CDR1 and CDR2 are SNHLY and FYNNEI. The CDR3 nucleotides read TGTGCCAGCAGTGAGCTCTCTGGAAACACCATATATTTT. Translated, it gives CASSELSGNTIYF.

At least ten counts were recorded for this clonotype. DNA for the CDR3: TGCAGTGCTAGAGAACCCAGGGGGCACTATGGCTACACCTTC. It is translated as CSAREPRGHYGYTF. This rearrangement joins TRBV20-1 to TRBJ1-2, with 8 bases identical to TRBD1. V lost 0 bases and J lost 3; bases outside the gene matches: 3. In germline, CDR1 is DFQATT, CDR2 SNEGSKA (reference sequence). The CDR3 length is 14 residues.

The chain carries TRBV11-1 and TRBJ2-4; D is ambiguous. Trimming took 2 bases from V and 3 from J, leaving 14 bases between them. The CDR3 length is 16 residues. Germline V CDR1 and CDR2: SGHAT, FQDESV (reference sequence). The chain's CDR3 is CASSLRAKWDKNIQYF. In DNA, the CDR3 is TGTGCCAGCAGCTTAAGGGCCAAGTGGGACAAAAACATTCAGTACTTC.

This clonotype was detected only a few times. The chain is built from TRBV20-1 and TRBJ2-1; 9 bases align to TRBD2. V lost 7 bases, J lost 0 bases, and 10 bases stayed unmatched. The germline V gene has CDR1 DFQATT and CDR2 SNEGSKA (reference sequence). The CDR3 loop spans 16 amino acids. CDR3 loop: CSGTSANPRSYNEQFF. The CDR3 DNA reads as TGCAGTGGGACTAGCGCCAACCCTCGCTCCTACAATGAGCAGTTCTTC.

This clonotype was picked up a small number of times. V is TRBV5-1 and J is TRBJ1-6; 7 nucleotides line up with TRBD1. V shed 1 base and J 5 bases; nucleotides not matched to a gene: 3. CDR3 length equals 15 residues. In germline, CDR1 is SGHRS, CDR2 YFSETQ. As DNA, the CDR3 is TGCGCCAGCAGCTTGTCAGGGGGTCATAATTCACCCCTCCACTTT. It translates to CASSLSGGHNSPLHF.

This clonotype came up a few times. V and J are TRBV20-1 and TRBJ2-3; 7 bases are a match to TRBD2. The CDR3 has 17 residues. Trimming cost V 1 base and J 5 bases; bases outside gene matches: 15. In germline, CDR1 is DFQATT, CDR2 SNEGSKA (reference sequence). The CDR3 reads CSARGGGYERDGDTQYF. CDR3 DNA: TGCAGTGCTAGAGGGGGGGGGTACGAGCGGGATGGAGATACGCAGTATTTT.

With regard to this clonotype: A clone one base away is much larger, so this may be a read error. The CDR3 DNA is TGTGCCAGCAGCGGAGAGGGACTAGCGGGAGCGATCCAGCCTGGAAAAAACATTCAGCACTTC. Encoded protein: CASSGEGLAGAIQPGKNIQHF. J is TRBJ2-4 and V is TRBV7-9, with 14 positions matching TRBD2. In germline, CDR1 is SEHNR, CDR2 FQNEAQ (reference sequence). This CDR3 has 21 residues.

Only a few counts were recorded for this clonotype. The J gene is TRBJ2-2, the V gene TRBV12-3 or TRBV12-4, with 7 bases aligning to TRBD2. CDR3 length: 15 residues. The V and J ends lost 7 bases and 3 bases, in that order; junction bases with no gene match: 8. CDR3 amino acids: CASTSGGGYTGELFF. CDR3 DNA: TGTGCCAGCACCTCTGGGGGGGGTTACACCGGGGAGCTGTTTTTT.

This rearrangement joins TRBV28 to TRBJ1-2; 9 nucleotides agree with TRBD1. The V and J ends lost 6 bases and 5 bases, in that order; junction bases with no gene match: 10. Germline CDR1 reads MDHEN; CDR2 reads SYDVKM. The CDR3 has 15 amino acids. The CDR3 sequence: CASSPTGGVLYGYTF. CDR3 bases: TGTGCCAGCAGCCCCACAGGGGGCGTACTTTATGGCTACACCTTC.

This clonotype has ten or more counts. For the CDR3, the DNA is TGTGCCTGGGTCATAGCGGGAGGGAACAATGAGCAGTTCTTC. Translating gives CAWVIAGGNNEQFF. The V call is TRBV30, the J call TRBJ2-1; 11 nucleotides agree with TRBD2. Germline V gene data show CDR1 as GTSNPN and CDR2 as SVGIG (reference sequence). The CDR3 is 14 amino acids. The junction had 5 bases not matched to a gene; V was cut back by 5 bases and J by 5 bases.

This clonotype was counted many times. The chain uses TRBV18 and TRBJ1-5; D remains ambiguous. Germline values: CDR1 KGHSH, CDR2 LQKENI. The CDR3 length is 13 residues. Trimming removed 4 bases at V and 4 bases at J, with 8 bases between. Written as DNA, the CDR3 is TGTGCCAGCTCACTCCAGCGGAATCAGCCCCAGCATTTT. Protein product: CASSLQRNQPQHF.

In its sample, this clonotype was seen a few times. This chain uses TRBV6-5 with TRBJ2-7, with D possibly being TRBD1 (5 bases). The CDR3 covers 13 residues. V lost 4 bases, J lost 6 bases, and 13 bases lay in between. Germline V gives CDR1 MNHEY, CDR2 SVGAGI. The CDR3 loop reads CASSSVGRSEQYF. CDR3 coding DNA: TGTGCCAGCAGTTCGGTGGGGCGCAGCGAGCAGTACTTC.

This clonotype was seen ten or more times. The V and J genes are TRBV18 and TRBJ1-4; D may be TRBD1 (5 bases). In germline, CDR1 is KGHSH, CDR2 LQKENI. CDR3 length: 14 amino acids. Trimming took off 3 bases at V and 3 bases at J, with 8 bases between the two ends. The CDR3 coding sequence is TGTGCCAGCTCACCTGACAGCCCTAATGAAAAACTGTTTTTT. Residues: CASSPDSPNEKLFF.

This clonotype was recorded many times. The chain links TRBV10-3 to TRBJ1-2; D unclear. Trimming removed 6 bases at V and 4 bases at J, with 24 bases between. Germline V gene lookup returns CDR1 ENHRY and CDR2 SYGVKD. The CDR3 has 17 residues. CDR3 sequence: CAISLTILGERTYGYTF. DNA for the CDR3: TGTGCCATCAGCCTGACAATCCTGGGAGAACGAACCTATGGCTACACCTTC.

The chain joins TRBV27 to TRBJ1-5; no clear D gene. This CDR3 spans 14 amino acids. V lost 3 bases and J lost 5, with 11 bases in between. The germline V gene has CDR1 MNHEY and CDR2 SMNVEV (reference sequence). CDR3 sequence (DNA): TGTGCCAGCAGTTTGGCAGGTAACTATCAGCCCCAGCATTTT. Its protein product is CASSLAGNYQPQHF.

This clonotype was seen ten or more times. The rearrangement joins TRBV7-2 to TRBJ2-7; 7 nucleotides align to TRBD2. V lost 7 bases to trimming and J lost 0 bases; unmatched junction nucleotides: 6. Germline V gives CDR1 SGHTA, CDR2 FQGNSA. The CDR3 runs 14 residues. The CDR3 sequence: CASTPGGNSYEQYF. CDR3 nucleotide sequence: TGTGCCAGCACCCCGGGGGGTAACTCCTACGAGCAGTACTTC. Full variable domain (missing parts from reference TRBV7-2 and TRBJ2-7): GAGVSQSPSNKVTEKGKDVELRCDPISGHTALYWYRQSLGQGLEFLIYFQGNSAPDKSGLPSDRFSAERTGGSVSTLTIQRTQQEDSAVYLCASTPGGNSYEQYFGPGTRLTVT.

This clonotype was counted ten times or more. The chain couples TRBV7-2 to TRBJ1-5; D unresolved. The CDR3 consists of 15 residues. Germline loops: CDR1 SGHTA, CDR2 FQGNSA. Trimming removed 1 base at V and 6 bases at J, with 13 bases between. The CDR3 protein is CASSLGMGVSQPQHF. In DNA form, the CDR3 reads TGTGCCAGCAGCTTAGGCATGGGTGTTTCTCAGCCCCAGCATTTT.

V and J are TRBV20-1 and TRBJ2-5; possibly TRBD1 for D (5 bases). Trimming pared 5 bases from V and 5 bases from J, leaving 15 bases between. Germline CDR1 and CDR2: DFQATT and SNEGSKA (reference sequence). The CDR3 has 13 amino acids. In nucleotides, the CDR3 is TGCAGTGCTCCAGATAGGGGCGACGAGACCCAGTACTTC. It is translated as CSAPDRGDETQYF.